Presented here are 23 T cell receptor beta chains from one specimen sequenced in a study of siplizumab effects on memory and regulatory T cells. Profiled with immunoSEQ multiplex PCR; TCRdb holds only in-frame clones, not every one. Of about 87,000 clones detected, around 94% appear once; the ten largest clones hold less than 0.4%. The specimen was non-Treg CD4+ T cells sorted from blood. The receptors shown here come from a human donor in good health.

The DNA of the CDR3 is TGTGCCAGCAGCCCGTGGGTGAGGAACCTAGAACGTGGCTACACCTTC. It specifies CASSPWVRNLERGYTF. This chain joins TRBV7-8 and TRBJ1-2; D gene unclear. Germline values: CDR1 SGHVS, CDR2 FQNEAQ. The CDR3 sequence is 16 residues long. V lost 5 bases and J 7 bases, leaving 23 bases between the germline ends.

The chain uses TRBV11-2 and TRBJ2-5, with TRBD2 identical over 11 bases. The CDR3 has 17 residues. V lost 1 base to trimming and J lost 2 bases; unmatched junction nucleotides: 6. The germline V gene has CDR1 SGHAT and CDR2 FQNNGV. CDR3 loop: CASSLAGASGGQETQYF. For the CDR3, the DNA is TGTGCCAGCAGCTTAGCGGGGGCTAGCGGGGGGCAAGAGACCCAGTACTTC.

The V gene is TRBV9, the J gene TRBJ1-1, with 9 bases fitting TRBD1. The CDR3 consists of 17 residues. Per germline, CDR1 SGDLS and CDR2 YYNGEE. V was clipped by 0 bases and J by 3 bases; unmatched bases: 9. CDR3 in amino acids: CASSVGPGQGRDTEAFF. The CDR3 DNA reads TGTGCCAGCAGCGTAGGTCCGGGACAGGGTCGAGACACTGAAGCTTTCTTT. Together with reference TRBV9 and TRBJ1-1, the CDR3 gives the full variable domain: DSGVTQTPKHLITATGQRVTLRCSPRSGDLSVYWYQQSLDQGLQFLIQYYNGEERAKGNILERFSAQQFPDLHSELNLSSLELGDSALYFCASSVGPGQGRDTEAFFGQGTRLTVV.

The V and J genes are TRBV19 and TRBJ2-1; D may be TRBD2 (6 bases). V lost 1 base and J lost 6, with 13 bases in between. Germline-derived CDR1 and CDR2 are LNHDA and SQIVND (reference sequence). This CDR3 is 15 amino acids long. This CDR3 is CASSIAGVLFNEQFF. The DNA for the CDR3 is TGTGCCAGTAGTATAGCGGGAGTGCTTTTCAATGAGCAGTTCTTC.

Here the CDR3 DNA reads TGCGCCAGCAGCTTGGAACAGGGTAGGCAGTACTTC. Translation: CASSLEQGRQYF. V usage is TRBV5-1 and J usage is TRBJ2-7; D perhaps matches TRBD1 (6 bases). Germline CDR1 and CDR2: SGHRS and YFSETQ. V lost 0 bases to trimming and J lost 9 bases, with 10 bases between them. The length of the CDR3 is 12 residues.

This chain connects TRBV7-9 to TRBJ2-1; D possibly uses TRBD1 or TRBD2 (5 bases each). CDR3 length equals 16 residues. Germline lookup yields CDR1 SEHNR and CDR2 FQNEAQ (reference sequence). V shed 2 bases and J shed 5 bases, with 16 bases lying between them. This CDR3 is CASSLSMGTRDNEQFF. The DNA of the CDR3 is TGTGCCAGCAGCTTAAGTATGGGGACCAGGGACAATGAGCAGTTCTTC.

This clone was detected once. The V and J genes are TRBV9 and TRBJ2-3, with TRBD2 matching over 8 bases. Germline loops: CDR1 SGDLS, CDR2 YYNGEE. V was pared by 3 bases and J by 4 bases, with 7 bases of the junction left unmatched. The CDR3 has 15 amino acids. The CDR3: CASSAAGVLSDTQYF. CDR3 in DNA: TGTGCCAGCAGCGCAGCGGGGGTCTTGTCAGATACGCAGTATTTT.

V gene TRBV13 combines with J gene TRBJ2-7; D is unclear. From germline, CDR1 is PRHDT and CDR2 FYEKMQ (reference sequence). Trimming pared 1 base from V and 6 bases from J, leaving 10 bases between. CDR3 length: 13 amino acids. CDR3: CASSLVSVGEQYF. In DNA, the CDR3 is TGTGCCAGCAGCTTAGTGTCTGTGGGCGAGCAGTACTTC.

The chain links TRBV21-1 to TRBJ2-7; the table's TRBD2 call for D was not verified on the DNA. TRBV21-1 is given as a pseudogene. The CDR3 length is 15 residues. CDR3 bases: TGTGCCAGCAGCAAAGGCAGCCGCGGCTCCTACGAGCAGTACTTC. Translated: CASSKGSRGSYEQYF.

In this sample, this clone turned up once. This chain uses TRBV7-8 with TRBJ2-2; no clear D. From germline, CDR1 is SGHVS and CDR2 FQNEAQ. V was pared by 6 bases and J by 0 bases, with 2 bases between. The length of the CDR3 is 12 residues. CDR3 in DNA: TGTGCCAGCAGGTCGAACACCGGGGAGCTGTTTTTT. Translated, it gives CASRSNTGELFF.

The chain recombines TRBV5-1 with TRBJ2-1; D may correspond to TRBD1 or TRBD2 (5 bases each). Trimming took off 5 bases at V and 8 bases at J, with 17 bases between the two ends. CDR3 length: 14 amino acids. CDR1 and CDR2 (germline): SGHRS, YFSETQ. CDR3 DNA sequence: TGCGCCAGCAGGCTACGGGGCGGTTTCGATGAGCAGTTCTTC. This gives the protein CASRLRGGFDEQFF.

The chain links TRBV6-5 to TRBJ2-5, with D perhaps matching TRBD2 (6 bases). CDR1 and CDR2 from the germline V gene are MNHEY and SVGAGI. The germline V and J ends were trimmed by 0 bases and 2 bases, with 7 bases remaining between them. There are 14 residues in the CDR3. This CDR3 reads CASSYSGGQETQYF. The CDR3 nucleotides read TGTGCCAGCAGTTACTCGGGAGGTCAAGAGACCCAGTACTTC.

The V call is TRBV2, the J call TRBJ2-2, with D possibly TRBD1 on 5 matching bases. This CDR3 contains 15 residues. Per germline, CDR1 SNHLY and CDR2 FYNNEI. V gave up 6 bases and J gave up 0 bases, with 11 bases separating them. The CDR3 protein is CASRVDTSNTGELFF. The CDR3 DNA follows: TGTGCCAGCAGGGTGGACACTTCGAACACCGGGGAGCTGTTTTTT. Full variable domain (remainder filled in from reference TRBV2 and TRBJ2-2): EPEVTQTPSHQVTQMGQEVILRCVPISNHLYFYWYRQILGQKVEFLVSFYNNEISEKSEIFDDQFSVERPDGSNFTLKIRSTKLEDSAMYFCASRVDTSNTGELFFGEGSRLTVL.

The chain is built from TRBV19 and TRBJ1-5, with 9 nucleotides matching TRBD1. Germline CDR1 and CDR2: LNHDA and SQIVND (reference sequence). The CDR3 contains 16 residues. V gave up 9 bases and J gave up 5 bases; unmatched junction bases: 14. CDR3 loop: CASSGTGSSVDQPQHF. DNA for the CDR3: TGTGCCAGCTCCGGGACAGGGTCCTCAGTTGATCAGCCCCAGCATTTT.

The genes are TRBV29-1 and TRBJ2-1; 10 bases fit TRBD2. V lost 7 bases to trimming and J lost 4 bases; unmatched junction nucleotides: 10. The CDR3 spans 15 residues. From germline, CDR1 is SQVTM and CDR2 ANQGSEA. CDR3 amino acids: CSETSGSGAYNEQFF. The CDR3 nucleotides are TGCAGCGAGACTAGCGGGTCGGGGGCTTACAATGAGCAGTTCTTC.

This chain uses TRBV30 with TRBJ2-7, with unresolved D. Germline-derived CDR1 and CDR2 are GTSNPN and SVGIG (reference sequence). The CDR3 is 14 amino acids. V lost 0 bases to trimming and J lost 3 bases, with 12 bases between them. CDR3 sequence: CAWSVGVRNYEQYF. The CDR3 DNA sequence: TGTGCCTGGAGTGTAGGCGTCAGGAACTACGAGCAGTACTTC.

V gene TRBV10-3 combines with J gene TRBJ2-3; TRBD2 matches 7 bases. CDR1 is ENHRY, CDR2 SYGVKD, per germline. The trim removed 2 bases at V and 3 bases at J, leaving 11 bases unmatched. CDR3 length: 17 residues. CDR3 in DNA: TGTGCCATCAGTGAGCCAGGCACGGGAGGTTTTACAGATACGCAGTATTTT. This translates into CAISEPGTGGFTDTQYF.

V and J are TRBV30 and TRBJ1-5; the match to TRBD1 covers 7 bases. Germline CDR1 GTSNPN, CDR2 SVGIG (reference sequence). This CDR3 comprises 12 residues. J lost 7 bases, V lost 2 bases, and 2 bases had no gene match. The CDR3 here is CAWSHRGQPQHF. DNA of the CDR3: TGTGCCTGGAGTCACAGGGGACAGCCCCAGCATTTT.

The CDR3 loop is CASSTQWAGGNTIYF. CDR3 DNA sequence: TGTGCCAGCAGCACCCAATGGGCCGGAGGAAACACCATATATTTT. V gene TRBV7-6 combines with J gene TRBJ1-3; D not resolved. V was pared by 5 bases and J by 4 bases, with 15 bases between. Germline CDR1 reads SGHVS; CDR2 reads FNYEAQ. This CDR3 region has 15 residues.

The V call is TRBV7-2, the J call TRBJ2-7; 10 bases align to TRBD2. The V segment lost 5 bases and the J segment 1 base; nucleotides outside the gene matches: 8. Germline V gene data show CDR1 as SGHTA and CDR2 as FQGNSA. This CDR3 is built from 16 residues. The CDR3: CASSKAPSGGSYEQYF. The CDR3 DNA reads as TGTGCCAGCAGCAAAGCCCCTAGCGGGGGTTCCTACGAGCAGTACTTC.

The J gene is TRBJ1-1, the V gene TRBV29-1, with 7 positions matching TRBD1. The CDR3 totals 12 residues. The germline V gene has CDR1 SQVTM and CDR2 ANQGSEA. With 7 bases clipped from V and 1 base from J, the junction kept 3 bases outside the gene matches. DNA of the CDR3: TGCAGCGGCCGACAGGGGAACACTGAAGCTTTCTTT. As protein: CSGRQGNTEAFF.

V is TRBV19 and J is TRBJ1-2, with a tentative D call TRBD1 (5 bases). CDR1 and CDR2 (germline): LNHDA, SQIVND (reference sequence). The V gene lost 6 bases and the J gene lost 4 bases, with 15 bases spanning the gap. The CDR3 spans 14 residues. CDR3 protein: CASRDGQVFYGYTF. In nucleotides, the CDR3 is TGTGCCAGTAGGGACGGACAAGTCTTCTATGGCTACACCTTC.

This clone was counted once. The chain recombines TRBV18 with TRBJ2-2; tentatively, D is TRBD1 (6 bases). The ends were cut back, 6 bases at V and 1 base at J, with 12 bases in the middle. The CDR3 consists of 15 residues. The germline V gene encodes CDR1 KGHSH and CDR2 LQKENI. CDR3 sequence (DNA): TGTGCCAGCTCCTCGAACAGGGAGAACACCGGGGAGCTGTTTTTT. Its translation: CASSSNRENTGELFF.